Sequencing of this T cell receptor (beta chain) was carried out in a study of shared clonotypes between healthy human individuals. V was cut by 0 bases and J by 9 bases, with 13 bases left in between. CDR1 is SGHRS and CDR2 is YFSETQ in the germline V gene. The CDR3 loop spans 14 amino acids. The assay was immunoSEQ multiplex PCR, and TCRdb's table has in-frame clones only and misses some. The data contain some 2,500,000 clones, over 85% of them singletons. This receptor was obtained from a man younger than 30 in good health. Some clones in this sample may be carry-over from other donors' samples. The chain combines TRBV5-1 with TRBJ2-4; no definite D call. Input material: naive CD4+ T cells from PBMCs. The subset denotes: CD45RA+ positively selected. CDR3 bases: TGCGCCAGCAGCTTGGGGACGGGCCCCTCCATTCAGTACTTC. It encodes CASSLGTGPSIQYF.